What follows describes a single TCR beta chain. The data were obtained in a study of blood T cell repertoires in COVID-19. Study context: The samples span acute and convalescent COVID-19 from the United States, Italy and Spain. T cells, B-cell-depleted T cells, or PBMCs supplied cDNA or gDNA.

Per the original methods: How many nucleated cells were present was estimated from reference gene primer amplification. Libraries were prepared by immunoSEQ multiplex PCR; TCRdb keeps only in-frame clonotypes and omits some of them. From that table come the V and J calls and clone size; the DNA was used to work out D and trimming. This table has tens of thousands of clones, 81% appearing once. Looked up from germline, CDR1 is MNHEY and CDR2 is SVGEGT. The V gene end was trimmed by 5 bases and the J gene end by 0 bases; junction bases not matched to a gene: 4. The CDR3 length is 15 residues. The sample was peripheral blood. The TCR sequence derives from a man aged 80 or over with active or convalescent COVID-19. The J gene is TRBJ2-7, the V gene TRBV6-2 or TRBV6-3; 10 bases map to TRBD1. This CDR3 is CASSTRTGGSYEQYF. As DNA, the CDR3 is TGTGCCAGCAGTACCCGGACAGGGGGCTCCTACGAGCAGTACTTC.